This T cell receptor (beta chain) is drawn from a study of monozygotic twins with inflammatory bowel disease. Study results and caveats: Versus healthy twins, IBD patients showed fewer clonotypes shared with others, especially with disease activity. Repertoire similarity matched across concordant and discordant twins, perhaps owing to limited power. Since immunosuppressive treatments differed, patient repertoires may have gained added variability. In the analysis, different T cell subtypes could not be told apart.

TCRdb reprocessed the 5' RACE reads and keeps a single row for each CDR3 protein, giving no DNA. Its listing shows some 330,000 distinct CDR3 sequences. There are 15 residues in the CDR3. Germline V gene lookup returns CDR1 SGHTA and CDR2 FQGTGA. About this clonotype: The antigen is not known.

This receptor was identified in a human donor with ulcerative colitis or Crohn's disease, or a healthy co-twin of an affected twin (not recorded which). The V call is TRBV7-3, the J call TRBJ2-5; TCRdb picks TRBD1, but there is no DNA to check that call. Specimen: blood. CDR3 sequence: CASSFTGTGGETQYF. Looking up the rest from reference TRBV7-3 and TRBJ2-5 gives the full variable domain: GAGVSQTPSNKVTEKGKYVELRCDPISGHTALYWYRQSLGQGPEFLIYFQGTGAADDSGLPNDRFFAVRPEGSVSTLKIQRTERGDSAVYLCASSFTGTGGETQYFGPGTRLLVL.